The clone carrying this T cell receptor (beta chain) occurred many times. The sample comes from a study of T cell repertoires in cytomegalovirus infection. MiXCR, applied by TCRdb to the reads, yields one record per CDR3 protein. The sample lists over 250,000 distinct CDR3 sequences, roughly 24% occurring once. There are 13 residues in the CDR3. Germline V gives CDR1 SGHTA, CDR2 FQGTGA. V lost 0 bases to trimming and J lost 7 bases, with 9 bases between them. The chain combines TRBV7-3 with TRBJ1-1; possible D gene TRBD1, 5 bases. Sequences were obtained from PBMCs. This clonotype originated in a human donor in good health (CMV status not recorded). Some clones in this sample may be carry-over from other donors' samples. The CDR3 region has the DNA TGTGCCAGCAGCTTAACCGGCGGGGGTGAAGCTTTCTTT. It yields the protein CASSLTGGGEAFF. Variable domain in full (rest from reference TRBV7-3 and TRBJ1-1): GAGVSQTPSNKVTEKGKYVELRCDPISGHTALYWYRQSLGQGPEFLIYFQGTGAADDSGLPNDRFFAVRPEGSVSTLKIQRTERGDSAVYLCASSLTGGGEAFFGQGTRLTVV.